The rows below give T cell receptor beta chains drawn from one sample of a study of human T cells and chemical hapten exposure. One entry per CDR3 protein, called by TCRdb with MiXCR from the RACE reads. The data contain a few hundred thousand distinct CDR3 sequences, roughly 6% of them singletons. Sequencing was performed on whole blood, taken in connection with sensitization to the hapten diphenylcyclopropenone (DPC). Receptors were obtained from a woman between 18 and 29 years old with alopecia areata. Some clones in this sample may be carry-over from other donors' samples. Each CDR3 is given with its conserved first and last residue.

TRBJ1-3 TRBV6-5 CASSYGDTIYF
TRBJ2-7 TRBV6-2/TRBV6-3 CASSSLQRVSSYEQYF
TRBJ2-4 TRBV27 CASSTRAAGLAKNIQYF
TRBJ1-5 TRBV6-2/TRBV6-3 CASSYGEQVPQHF
TRBJ1-1 TRBV7-2 CASSLKGADTEAFF
TRBJ1-3 TRBV6-5 CASSFRGAPSGNTIYF
TRBJ2-4 TRBV12-3/TRBV12-4 CASSSNRGHGKNIQYF
TRBJ1-4 TRBV3-1 CASSPRPGTGGEKLFF
TRBJ1-3 TRBV20-1 CSARDYKLRSGNTIYF
TRBJ1-2 TRBV12-3/TRBV12-4 CASSAENSYGYTF
TRBJ1-3 TRBV7-9 CASTSLTAGGNTIYF
TRBJ2-7 TRBV10-3 CAIREKRDTYEQYF
TRBJ1-1 TRBV11-3 CASILQQVLTEAFF
TRBJ1-5 TRBV4-2 CASSQGGAGSNQPQHF
TRBJ1-4 TRBV2 CASHGQINEKLFF
TRBJ2-7 TRBV28 CASSLGTELGVEQYF
TRBJ2-1 TRBV7-9 CASSLAGRSEQFF
TRBJ1-2 TRBV7-2 CASSPLLSYTF
TRBJ1-1 TRBV27 CASSFGQAFEAFF
TRBJ1-1 TRBV6-5 CASSYDVMNTEAFF
TRBJ1-1 TRBV7-9 CASKVGRKMNTEAFF
TRBJ2-7 TRBV12-3/TRBV12-4 CASSLASRGEQYF
TRBJ2-7 TRBV20-1 CSAREGGSGALIEYF
TRBJ1-1 TRBV18 CASSPISQRRGTEAFF
TRBJ1-1 TRBV7-9 CASTLPGHITTEAFF
TRBJ2-1 TRBV20-1 CSANLGLAHEQFF
TRBJ2-1 TRBV7-2 CASSTDRGQNEQFF
TRBJ1-6 TRBV6-2/TRBV6-3 CASRDRGSYNSPLHF
TRBJ1-3 TRBV14 CASSGWTGTVVNTIYF
TRBJ1-4 TRBV7-8 CASSISFDPLNEKLFF
TRBJ1-1 TRBV18 CASSLRDAQATEAFF
TRBJ1-2 TRBV6-2/TRBV6-3 CASSYSGQENYGYTF
TRBJ2-1 TRBV11-2 CASSLLRLAEYNEQFF